A selection of T cell receptor beta chains follows, all from one sample in a study of blood T cell repertoires in COVID-19. Assay: immunoSEQ multiplex PCR; the TCRdb copy retains only in-frame clones and omits some. The sample includes around 300,000 clones, roughly nine tenths of them seen just once. The sample taken for sequencing was PBMCs or T cells enriched from blood (not recorded which). These TCRs come from a woman aged 18-30 years who had recovered from COVID-19. CDR3s include the opening cysteine and the closing phenylalanine or tryptophan. Fields, in order: D gene, V gene, clone size, J gene, CDR3 DNA, CDR3 protein. D genes are given only for firm matches. Some rows mark clone size as missing; the rest say once, few, many or name a class of expanded clone.

.,TRBV9,.,TRBJ2-3,TGTGCCAGCAGCGTAGTGGGGCAGGGATCAGATACGCAGTATTTT,CASSVVGQGSDTQYF
.,TRBV5-1,.,TRBJ2-2,TGCGCCAGCAGCTTGCTGTTCACCGGGGAGCTGTTTTTT,CASSLLFTGELFF
.,TRBV5-1,.,TRBJ1-1,TGCGCCAGCAGCCTCCAGGGGAACACTGAAGCTTTCTTT,CASSLQGNTEAFF
TRBD1,TRBV5-6,.,TRBJ1-2,TGTGCCAGCAGCAACTACAGGGGTAATTACTATGGCTACACCTTC,CASSNYRGNYYGYTF
.,TRBV7-6,.,TRBJ2-2,TGTGCCAGCAGTATCACCGGGGAGCTGTTTTTT,CASSITGELFF
.,TRBV7-9,.,TRBJ2-5,TGTGCCAGCAGCTTAGTAGGGGCAGAGACCCAGTACTTC,CASSLVGAETQYF
TRBD1,TRBV28,.,TRBJ1-1,TGTGCCAGCAACGCCGGGACAGGGCGATGGGAAGCTTTCTTT,CASNAGTGRWEAFF
.,TRBV12-5,.,TRBJ2-2,TGTGCTAGTGGTCACACCGTGGGGGAGCTGTTTTTT,CASGHTVGELFF
.,TRBV7-2,.,TRBJ2-3,TGTGCCAGCAGCCTACTCAACTTAGCAGATACGCAGTATTTT,CASSLLNLADTQYF
TRBD1,TRBV30,.,TRBJ1-2,TGTGCCTGGAGTCGGGACAGGAACTATGGCTACACCTTC,CAWSRDRNYGYTF
TRBD1,TRBV6-2/TRBV6-3,.,TRBJ2-7,TGTGCCAGCAGTTACTCGCGGGACAGGGGAATGGGCGAGCAGTACTTC,CASSYSRDRGMGEQYF
.,TRBV18,few,TRBJ1-2,TGTGCCAGCTCACCCCTAGAGGAGGGCTACACCTTC,CASSPLEEGYTF
TRBD2,TRBV5-1,.,TRBJ2-7,TGCGCCAGCAGCTTGAGCGGGGTCAGCTCCTACGAGCAGTACTTC,CASSLSGVSSYEQYF
TRBD1,TRBV27,.,TRBJ2-3,TGTGCCAGCAGTTTTATAACAGGGGCTTGGTCGAGGGATACGCAGTATTTT,CASSFITGAWSRDTQYF
.,TRBV28,once,TRBJ1-4,TGTGCCAGCAGTTCCAGGAATGAAAAACTGTTTTTT,CASSSRNEKLFF
TRBD1,TRBV19,.,TRBJ1-3,TGTGCCAGTAGTCAAACAGGGGTCTCTGGAAACACCATATATTTT,CASSQTGVSGNTIYF
TRBD1,TRBV7-9,.,TRBJ1-1,TGTGCCAGCAGCCCAGGACAGGGAAGTATGAACACTGAAGCTTTCTTT,CASSPGQGSMNTEAFF
TRBD2,TRBV7-2,.,TRBJ2-3,TGTGCCAGCAGCTTAAGCAGCGGGGGGGCTGGCGATACGCAGTATTTT,CASSLSSGGAGDTQYF
.,TRBV18,.,TRBJ2-5,TGTGCCAGCTCACGTGAGGAGACCCAGTACTTC,CASSREETQYF
.,TRBV7-9,.,TRBJ1-4,TGTGCCAGCAGCCTGGGGGGTGGCGGTGATGAAAAACTGTTTTTT,CASSLGGGGDEKLFF
.,TRBV5-1,.,TRBJ1-4,TGCGCCAGCAGTGAACGGAGTAATGAAAAACTGTTTTTT,CASSERSNEKLFF
TRBD1,TRBV5-6,.,TRBJ2-5,TGTGCCAGCAGCTTGGGAGGGGGCCGGGAGACCCAGTACTTC,CASSLGGGRETQYF
TRBD2,TRBV25-1,.,TRBJ2-2,TGTGCCAGCAATGGGGGGGATTGGACCGGGGAGCTGTTTTTT,CASNGGDWTGELFF
.,TRBV27,.,TRBJ1-5,TGTGCCAGCAGTCGTCAGGGTATGAATCAGCCCCAGCATTTT,CASSRQGMNQPQHF
.,TRBV6-5,.,TRBJ2-5,TGTGCCAGCAGTTATAGGGGAATACAGGGCCAAGAGACCCAGTACTTC,CASSYRGIQGQETQYF
.,TRBV9,.,TRBJ1-1,TGTGCCAGCAGCGTTGAAGGGGACACTGAAGCTTTCTTT,CASSVEGDTEAFF
.,TRBV19,once,TRBJ1-1,TGTGCCAGTAGTATTCAGGGTACCGGAAGAGAAGCTTTCTTT,CASSIQGTGREAFF
TRBD1,TRBV3-1/TRBV3-2,.,TRBJ2-1,TGTGCCAGCAGCCAAGGCCCCGGGACAGGGCCTAATGAGCAGTTCTTC,CASSQGPGTGPNEQFF
TRBD2,TRBV6-2/TRBV6-3,.,TRBJ2-5,TGTGCCAGCAGTTACGTATGGGGGGGAGGGGAGACCCAGTACTTC,CASSYVWGGGETQYF
TRBD1,TRBV5-5,.,TRBJ1-2,TGTGCCAGCAGCAAGGGACAGCTGAGGGACTATGGCTACACCTTC,CASSKGQLRDYGYTF
TRBD2,TRBV5-6,once,TRBJ2-5,TGTGCCAGCAGCTTTCGGGGGGGTGTCGGAGAGACCCAGTACTTC,CASSFRGGVGETQYF
.,TRBV3-1/TRBV3-2,.,TRBJ1-2,TGTGCCAGCAGCCAAGGCAGGGGAGGGTATGGCTACACCTTC,CASSQGRGGYGYTF
TRBD2,TRBV5-1,.,TRBJ2-5,TGCGCCAGCAGCTCGGGACTAGCGGGGGGCTCACAAGAGACCCAGTACTTC,CASSSGLAGGSQETQYF
TRBD2,TRBV11-2,.,TRBJ2-3,TGTGCCAGTACCGGGGGGGGCACAGATACGCAGTATTTT,CASTGGGTDTQYF
TRBD2,TRBV3-1/TRBV3-2,.,TRBJ2-3,TGTGCCAGCAGCCAACCTAGCGGGGGCACAGATACGCAGTATTTT,CASSQPSGGTDTQYF
TRBD1,TRBV7-9,few,TRBJ2-7,TGTGCCAGTGGGGGGACAGGGAGGCAGAGGGAGCAGTACTTC,CASGGTGRQREQYF
.,TRBV20-1,.,TRBJ2-2,TGCAGTGCTAGTTCGGGGGTGACCGGGGAGCTGTTTTTT,CSASSGVTGELFF